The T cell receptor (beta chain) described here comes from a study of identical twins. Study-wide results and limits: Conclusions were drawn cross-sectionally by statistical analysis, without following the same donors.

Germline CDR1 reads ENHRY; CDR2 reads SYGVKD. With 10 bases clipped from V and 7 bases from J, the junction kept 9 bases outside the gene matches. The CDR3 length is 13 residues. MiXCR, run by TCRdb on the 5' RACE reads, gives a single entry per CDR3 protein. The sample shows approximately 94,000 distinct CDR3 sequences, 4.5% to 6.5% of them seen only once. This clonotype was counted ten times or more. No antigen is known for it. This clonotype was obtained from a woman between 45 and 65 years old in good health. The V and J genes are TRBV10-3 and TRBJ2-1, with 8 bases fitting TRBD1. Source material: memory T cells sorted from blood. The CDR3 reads CATQGAGVNEQFF. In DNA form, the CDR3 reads TGTGCCACCCAGGGGGCTGGGGTGAATGAGCAGTTCTTC.